The rows below give T cell receptor beta chains drawn from one sample of a study of beta chain features in type 1 diabetes. Clones were sequenced by immunoSEQ multiplex PCR, and TCRdb holds only the in-frame ones, with some missing. The repertoire holds under 400,000 clones, with roughly 12% as singletons. Sequenced sample: naive CD4+ T cells from blood. These receptors all stem from a young man in good health. CDR3s include the opening cysteine and the closing phenylalanine or tryptophan. The order of the fields is J gene, clone size, V gene, D gene, CDR3 DNA, CDR3 protein. A D gene is named only where the DNA matches it firmly. A row's size may be missing; if present it is once, few, many or a size class.

>TRBJ1-4|few|TRBV9|TRBD1
TGTGCCAGCAGCGCCCGGGACAGAAATGAAAAACTGTTTTTT
CASSARDRNEKLFF
>TRBJ2-2|.|TRBV28|TRBD1
TGTGCCAGCAGTTTGGGACAGGGTATGGACACCGGGGAGCTGTTTTTT
CASSLGQGMDTGELFF
>TRBJ2-1|.|TRBV5-4|TRBD2
TGTGCCACCCAGCGGGAGGGCCGGTACAATGAGCAGTTCTTC
CATQREGRYNEQFF
>TRBJ2-7|few|TRBV18|.
TGTGCCAGCTCACCACCGGCCAGTACCTACGAGCAGTACTTC
CASSPPASTYEQYF
>TRBJ2-5|few|TRBV30|TRBD1
TGTGCCTCCCGACAGGGACACGGCAAAGAGACCCAGTACTTC
CASRQGHGKETQYF
>TRBJ2-1|few|TRBV25-1|.
TGTGCCAGCGACGGGGGACTCGGAGCTGAGCAGTTCTTC
CASDGGLGAEQFF
>TRBJ2-1|few|TRBV5-1|.
TGCGCCAGCAGGGGGGCGGATTACAATGAGCAGTTCTTC
CASRGADYNEQFF
>TRBJ2-3|.|TRBV30|TRBD1
TGTGCCTGCAATTCTGAGGGGGCTGCCACAGATACGCAGTATTTT
CACNSEGAATDTQYF
>TRBJ1-4|.|TRBV5-1|TRBD1
TGCGCCAGCAGCTCTACAGGGGGAACTAATGAAAAACTGTTTTTT
CASSSTGGTNEKLFF
>TRBJ2-3|few|TRBV4-3|.
TGCGCCAGCAGCCAAGAAACTAGCACAGATACGCAGTATTTT
CASSQETSTDTQYF
>TRBJ1-5|many|TRBV30|.
TGTGCCTGGAGTGTCCTACGCAATCAGCCCCAGCATTTT
CAWSVLRNQPQHF
>TRBJ1-1|.|TRBV28|TRBD1
TGTGCCAGCAGTGGGGGACAGATGAACACTGAAGCTTTCTTT
CASSGGQMNTEAFF
>TRBJ2-3|.|TRBV20-1|.
TGCAGTGCTGTTCGGGCAGATACGCAGTATTTT
CSAVRADTQYF
>TRBJ2-6|few|TRBV5-4|.
TGTGCCAGCAGCCGGGAAACTGGGGCCAACGTCCTGACTTTC
CASSRETGANVLTF
>TRBJ1-2|few|TRBV30|.
TGTGCGTGGACCCTCAGGGGCGGCTATGGCTACACCTTC
CAWTLRGGYGYTF
>TRBJ1-2|.|TRBV30|.
TGTGCCTGGGCCCCAATCCAAGGGAGCGGCTACACCTTC
CAWAPIQGSGYTF
>TRBJ2-5|.|TRBV6-5|.
TGTGCCAGCAGTTACTCGGTTGGGGCAGTCCAAGAGACCCAGTACTTC
CASSYSVGAVQETQYF